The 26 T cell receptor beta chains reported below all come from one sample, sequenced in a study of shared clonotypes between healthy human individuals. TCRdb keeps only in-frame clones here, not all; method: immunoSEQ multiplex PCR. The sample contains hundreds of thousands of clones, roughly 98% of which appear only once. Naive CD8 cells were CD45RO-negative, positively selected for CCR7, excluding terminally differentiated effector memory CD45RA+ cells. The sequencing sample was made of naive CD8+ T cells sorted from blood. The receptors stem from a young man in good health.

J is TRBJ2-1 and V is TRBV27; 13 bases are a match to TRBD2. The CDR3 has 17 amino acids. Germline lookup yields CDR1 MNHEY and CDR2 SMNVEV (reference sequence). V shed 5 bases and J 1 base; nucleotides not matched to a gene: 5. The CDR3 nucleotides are TGTGCCAGCAGTCTTGGACTAGCGGGAGTATCCTACAATGAGCAGTTCTTC. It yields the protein CASSLGLAGVSYNEQFF.

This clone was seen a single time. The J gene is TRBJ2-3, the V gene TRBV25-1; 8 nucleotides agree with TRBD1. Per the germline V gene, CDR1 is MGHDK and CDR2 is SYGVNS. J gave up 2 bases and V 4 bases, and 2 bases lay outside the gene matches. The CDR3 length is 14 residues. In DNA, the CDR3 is TGTGCCAGCAGTGGACAGGGGCCCACAGATACGCAGTATTTT. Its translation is CASSGQGPTDTQYF.

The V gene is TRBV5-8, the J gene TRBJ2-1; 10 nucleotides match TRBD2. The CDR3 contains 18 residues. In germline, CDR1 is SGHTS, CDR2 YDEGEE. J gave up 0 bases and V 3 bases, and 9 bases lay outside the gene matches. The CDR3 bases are TGTGCCAGCAGCTCCAAGGGACTAGCGCTGAGCTCCTACAATGAGCAGTTCTTC. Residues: CASSSKGLALSSYNEQFF.

This CDR3 reads CASSLGTGRYNNEQFF. DNA for the CDR3: TGCGCCAGCAGCTTGGGGACAGGGCGGTACAACAATGAGCAGTTCTTC. The chain has TRBV5-1 and TRBJ2-1; 8 bases fit TRBD1. Germline lookup yields CDR1 SGHRS and CDR2 YFSETQ. The CDR3 extends over 16 amino acids. V gave up 0 bases and J gave up 5 bases; unmatched junction bases: 7. Full variable domain (missing parts from reference TRBV5-1 and TRBJ2-1): KAGVTQTPRYLIKTRGQQVTLSCSPISGHRSVSWYQQTPGQGLQFLFEYFSETQRNKGNFPGRFSGRQFSNSRSEMNVSTLELGDSALYLCASSLGTGRYNNEQFFGPGTRLTVL.

CDR3 protein: CSAAGLSRGNNEQFF. As DNA, the CDR3 is TGCAGCGCCGCCGGGTTGTCGCGCGGCAACAATGAGCAGTTCTTC. The V gene is TRBV29-1, the J gene TRBJ2-1; no definite D call. Germline V lookup: CDR1 SQVTM, CDR2 ANQGSEA. Deletions cut 7 bases from V and 5 bases from J, with 21 bases between. CDR3 length equals 15 residues.

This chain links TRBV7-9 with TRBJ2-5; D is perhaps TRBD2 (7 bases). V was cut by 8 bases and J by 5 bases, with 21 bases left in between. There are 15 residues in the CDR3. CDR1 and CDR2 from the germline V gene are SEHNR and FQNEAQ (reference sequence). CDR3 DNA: TGTGCCAGCGATGAACAGGGTCGGGGAGGGGAGACCCAGTACTTC. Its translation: CASDEQGRGGETQYF.

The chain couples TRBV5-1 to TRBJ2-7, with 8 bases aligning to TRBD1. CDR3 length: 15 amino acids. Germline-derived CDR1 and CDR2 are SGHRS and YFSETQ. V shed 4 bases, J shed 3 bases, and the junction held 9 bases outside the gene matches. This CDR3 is CASSLWTGLGYEQYF. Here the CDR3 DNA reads TGCGCCAGCAGCCTATGGACAGGGTTAGGCTACGAGCAGTACTTC.

The CDR3 reads CASSFFGSNQYEQYF. The CDR3 DNA is TGTGCCAGCAGCTTTTTCGGCTCCAACCAATACGAGCAGTACTTC. The rearrangement links TRBV7-2 to TRBJ2-7; D remains ambiguous. The germline V gene has CDR1 SGHTA and CDR2 FQGNSA. V was trimmed by 3 bases and J by 4 bases, leaving 16 bases between them. The CDR3 spans 15 residues.

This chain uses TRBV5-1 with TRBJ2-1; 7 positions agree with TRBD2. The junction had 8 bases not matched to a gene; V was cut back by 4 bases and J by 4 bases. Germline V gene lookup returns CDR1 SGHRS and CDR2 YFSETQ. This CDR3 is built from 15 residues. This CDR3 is CASSPPTSTYNEQFF. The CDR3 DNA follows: TGCGCCAGCAGCCCCCCGACTAGCACATACAATGAGCAGTTCTTC.

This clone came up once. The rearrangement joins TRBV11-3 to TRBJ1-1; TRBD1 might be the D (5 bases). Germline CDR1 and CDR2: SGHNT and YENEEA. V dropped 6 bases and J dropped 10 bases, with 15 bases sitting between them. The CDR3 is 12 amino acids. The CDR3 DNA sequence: TGTGCCAGCAGGCCCCCCGGGGGGGGAGCTTTCTTT. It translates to CASRPPGGGAFF. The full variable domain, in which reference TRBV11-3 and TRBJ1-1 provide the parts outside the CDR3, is EAGVVQSPRYKIIEKKQPVAFWCNPISGHNTLYWYLQNLGQGPELLIRYENEEAVDDSQLPKDRFSAERLKGVDSTLKIQPAELGDSAVYLCASRPPGGGAFFGQGTRLTVV.

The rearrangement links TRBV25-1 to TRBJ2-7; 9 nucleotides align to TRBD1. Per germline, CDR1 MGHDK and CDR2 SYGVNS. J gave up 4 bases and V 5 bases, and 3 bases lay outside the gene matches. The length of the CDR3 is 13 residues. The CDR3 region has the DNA TGTGCCAGCAGTCCCGACAGGGGGTACGAGCAGTACTTC. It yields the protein CASSPDRGYEQYF.

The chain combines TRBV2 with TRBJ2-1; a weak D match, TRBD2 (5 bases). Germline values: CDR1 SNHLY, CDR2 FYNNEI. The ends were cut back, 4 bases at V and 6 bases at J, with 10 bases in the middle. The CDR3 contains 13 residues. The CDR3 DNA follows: TGTGCCAGCAGTGGAGGGTCGGGCAATGAGCAGTTCTTC. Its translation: CASSGGSGNEQFF.

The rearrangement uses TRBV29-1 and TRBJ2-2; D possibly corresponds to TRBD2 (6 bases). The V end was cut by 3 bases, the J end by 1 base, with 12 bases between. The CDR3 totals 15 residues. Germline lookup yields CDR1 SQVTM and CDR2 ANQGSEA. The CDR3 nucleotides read TGCAGCGTTGAGGGGGGAGGCCAGAACACCGGGGAGCTGTTTTTT. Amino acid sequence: CSVEGGGQNTGELFF.

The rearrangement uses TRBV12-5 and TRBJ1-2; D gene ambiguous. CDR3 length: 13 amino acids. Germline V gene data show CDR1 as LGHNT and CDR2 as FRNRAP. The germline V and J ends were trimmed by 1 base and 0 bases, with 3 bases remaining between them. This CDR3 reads CASGLDANYGYTF. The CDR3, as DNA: TGTGCTAGTGGTTTGGACGCTAACTATGGCTACACCTTC. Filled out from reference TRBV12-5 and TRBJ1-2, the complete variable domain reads DARVTQTPRHKVTEMGQEVTMRCQPILGHNTVFWYRQTMMQGLELLAYFRNRAPLDDSGMPKDRFSAEMPDATLATLKIQPSEPRDSAVYFCASGLDANYGYTFGSGTRLTVV.

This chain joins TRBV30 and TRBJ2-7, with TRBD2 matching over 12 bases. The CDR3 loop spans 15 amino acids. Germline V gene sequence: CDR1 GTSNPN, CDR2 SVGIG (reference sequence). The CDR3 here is CAGVSSGRAGYEQYF. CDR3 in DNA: TGTGCTGGAGTTTCTAGCGGGAGGGCCGGCTACGAGCAGTACTTC. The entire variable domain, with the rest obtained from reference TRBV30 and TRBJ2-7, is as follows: SQTIHQWPATLVQPVGSPLSLECTVEGTSNPNLYWYRQAAGRGLQLLFYSVGIGQISSEVPQNLSASRPQDRQFILSSKKLLLSDSGFYLCAGVSSGRAGYEQYFGPGTRLTVT.

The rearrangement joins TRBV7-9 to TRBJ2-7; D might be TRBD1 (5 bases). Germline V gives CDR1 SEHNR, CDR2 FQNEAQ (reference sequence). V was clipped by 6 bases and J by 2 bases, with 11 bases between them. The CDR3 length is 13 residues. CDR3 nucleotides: TGTGCCAGCAGAGGGGTAAGGCCCTACGAGCAGTACTTC. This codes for CASRGVRPYEQYF. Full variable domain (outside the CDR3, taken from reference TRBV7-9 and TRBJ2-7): DTGVSQNPRHKITKRGQNVTFRCDPISEHNRLYWYRQTLGQGPEFLTYFQNEAQLEKSRLLSDRFSAERPKGSFSTLEIQRTEQGDSAMYLCASRGVRPYEQYFGPGTRLTVT.

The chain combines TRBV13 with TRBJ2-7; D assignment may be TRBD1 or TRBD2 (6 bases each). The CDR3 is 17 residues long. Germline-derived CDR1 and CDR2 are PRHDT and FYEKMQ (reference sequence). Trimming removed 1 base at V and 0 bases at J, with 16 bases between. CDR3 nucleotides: TGTGCCAGCAGCTTAGTCACGACAGGAGGGAGCTCCTACGAGCAGTACTTC. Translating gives CASSLVTTGGSSYEQYF. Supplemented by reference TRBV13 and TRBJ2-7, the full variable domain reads AAGVIQSPRHLIKEKRETATLKCYPIPRHDTVYWYQQGPGQDPQFLISFYEKMQSDKGSIPDRFSAQQFSDYHSELNMSSLELGDSALYFCASSLVTTGGSSYEQYFGPGTRLTVT.

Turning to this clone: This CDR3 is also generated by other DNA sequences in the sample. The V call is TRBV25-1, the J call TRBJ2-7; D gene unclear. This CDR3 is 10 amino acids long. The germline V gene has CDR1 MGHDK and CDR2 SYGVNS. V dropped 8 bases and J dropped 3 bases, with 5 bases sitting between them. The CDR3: CASGDYEQYF. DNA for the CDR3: TGTGCCAGCGGAGACTACGAGCAGTACTTC.

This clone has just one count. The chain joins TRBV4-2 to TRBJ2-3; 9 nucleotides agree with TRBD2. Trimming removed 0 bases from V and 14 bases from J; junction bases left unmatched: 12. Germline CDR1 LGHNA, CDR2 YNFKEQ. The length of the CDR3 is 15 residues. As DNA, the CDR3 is TGTGCCAGCAGCCAAGATCTATTAGCGGGAGACTGGCGGTATTTT. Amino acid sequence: CASSQDLLAGDWRYF.

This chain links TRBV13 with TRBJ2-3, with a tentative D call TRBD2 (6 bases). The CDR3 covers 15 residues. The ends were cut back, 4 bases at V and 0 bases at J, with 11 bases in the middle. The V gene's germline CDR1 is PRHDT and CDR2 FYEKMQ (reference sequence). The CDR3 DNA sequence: TGTGCCAGCAGCTCAGCTAGCGAAAGCACAGATACGCAGTATTTT. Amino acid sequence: CASSSASESTDTQYF.

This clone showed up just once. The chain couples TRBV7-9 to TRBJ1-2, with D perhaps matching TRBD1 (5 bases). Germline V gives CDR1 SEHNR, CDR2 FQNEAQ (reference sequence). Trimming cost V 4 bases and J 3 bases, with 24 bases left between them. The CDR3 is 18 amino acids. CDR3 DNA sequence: TGTGCCAGCAGCTCCTTAGACAGTTACGCTCGGGCTTACTATGGCTACACCTTC. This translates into CASSSLDSYARAYYGYTF.

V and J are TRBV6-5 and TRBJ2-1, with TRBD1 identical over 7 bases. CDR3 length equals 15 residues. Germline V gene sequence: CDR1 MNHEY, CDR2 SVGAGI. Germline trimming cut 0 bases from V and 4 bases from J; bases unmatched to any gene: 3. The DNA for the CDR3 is TGTGCCAGCAGTTACTCCGGGACAGCTTACAATGAGCAGTTCTTC. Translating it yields CASSYSGTAYNEQFF.

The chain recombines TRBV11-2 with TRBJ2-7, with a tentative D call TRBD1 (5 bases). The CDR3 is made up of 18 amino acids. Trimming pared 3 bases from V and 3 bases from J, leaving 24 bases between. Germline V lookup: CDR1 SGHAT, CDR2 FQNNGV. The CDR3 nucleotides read TGTGCCAGCAGCTTTAATATTGAGACCGGTGGCAGGGACTACGAGCAGTACTTC. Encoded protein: CASSFNIETGGRDYEQYF.

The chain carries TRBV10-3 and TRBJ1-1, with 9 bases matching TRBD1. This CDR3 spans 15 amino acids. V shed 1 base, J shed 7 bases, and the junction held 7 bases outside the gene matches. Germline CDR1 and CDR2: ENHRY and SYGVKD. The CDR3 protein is CAISEYNRQGDEAFF. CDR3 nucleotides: TGTGCCATCAGTGAGTATAATAGACAGGGGGATGAAGCTTTCTTT.

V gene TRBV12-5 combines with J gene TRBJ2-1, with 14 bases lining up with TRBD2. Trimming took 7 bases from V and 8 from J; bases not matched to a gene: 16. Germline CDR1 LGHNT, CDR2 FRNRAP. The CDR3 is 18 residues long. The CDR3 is CASAQGLAGDRLSDEQFF. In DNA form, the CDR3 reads TGTGCTAGTGCCCAGGGACTAGCGGGAGACCGCCTGAGCGATGAGCAGTTCTTC.

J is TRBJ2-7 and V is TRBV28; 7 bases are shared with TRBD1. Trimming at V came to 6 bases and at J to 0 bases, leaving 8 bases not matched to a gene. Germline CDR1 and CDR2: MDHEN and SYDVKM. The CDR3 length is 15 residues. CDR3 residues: CASSRGTASSYEQYF. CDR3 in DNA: TGTGCCAGCAGCAGAGGGACAGCGAGCTCCTACGAGCAGTACTTC.